Below, 8 T cell receptor beta chains from the same sample are listed, as sequenced in a study of T cells in Graves' hyperthyroidism and ophthalmopathy. Amplification of TCR beta CDR3 regions was performed using RNA transcripts as template. A set of HTBI primers served as the primers for a first-round RT-PCR of the TCR CDR3. In TCRdb, the multiplex PCR reads were re-called with MiXCR into one record per CDR3 protein. Among 250,000 to 300,000 distinct CDR3 sequences listed, 13% were seen once. Sequenced material: blood. All receptors derive from a woman under 40 with Graves' hyperthyroidism that later progressed to Graves' ophthalmopathy.

This clonotype was recorded at least ten times. This chain joins TRBV12-3 or TRBV12-4 and TRBJ2-1, with D tentatively TRBD2 (7 bases). The CDR3 loop spans 15 amino acids. Trimming removed 4 bases from V and 9 bases from J, with 19 bases in between. This CDR3 reads CASSSFGGAGAEQFF. CDR3 bases: TGTGCCAGCAGTTCCTTCGGGGGCGCGGGAGCTGAGCAGTTCTTC.

This clonotype has at least ten counts. The genes are TRBV28 and TRBJ2-7; 8 bases map to TRBD1. Germline V CDR1 and CDR2: MDHEN, SYDVKM. The CDR3 is 14 amino acids. The J segment lost 4 bases and the V segment lost 4 bases, leaving 6 bases of the junction unmatched. CDR3 region: CASSSGGAGYEQYF. In nucleotides, the CDR3 is TGTGCCAGCAGTTCAGGGGGCGCGGGGTACGAGCAGTACTTC. The full variable domain, rest sourced from reference TRBV28 and TRBJ2-7, is DVKVTQSSRYLVKRTGEKVFLECVQDMDHENMFWYRQDPGLGLRLIYFSYDVKMKEKGDIPEGYSVSREKKERFSLILESASTNQTSMYLCASSSGGAGYEQYFGPGTRLTVT.

There are many counts of this clonotype. This chain joins TRBV7-2 and TRBJ2-6, with no clear D. The germline V gene encodes CDR1 SGHTA and CDR2 FQGNSA. V was cut by 6 bases and J by 0 bases, with 6 bases left in between. The CDR3 has 14 residues. CDR3 region: CASRRTSGANVLTF. CDR3 DNA sequence: TGTGCCAGCAGGAGGACCTCTGGGGCCAACGTCCTGACTTTC.

The chain has TRBV6-1 and TRBJ2-6, with TRBD1 matching 7 bases. V lost 5 bases to trimming and J lost 4 bases; unmatched junction nucleotides: 8. The CDR3 consists of 16 residues. Germline loops: CDR1 MNHNS, CDR2 SASEGT. The DNA of the CDR3 is TGTGCCAGCAGTCCGCGACAGGGCACCGGGGCCAACGTCCTGACTTTC. Protein sequence: CASSPRQGTGANVLTF.

This clonotype showed up many times. For the CDR3, the DNA is TGTGCCAGCACCAAAGGGACTAGCGGGAGCGATGAGCAGTTCTTC. The encoded protein is CASTKGTSGSDEQFF. This chain joins TRBV6-1 and TRBJ2-1, with 14 bases fitting TRBD2. Germline-derived CDR1 and CDR2 are MNHNS and SASEGT. J lost 8 bases, V lost 7 bases, and 7 bases had no gene match. This CDR3 is built from 15 residues.

This clonotype was seen many times. The chain is built from TRBV10-3 and TRBJ1-5; D is ambiguous. This CDR3 region has 13 residues. V was clipped by 0 bases and J by 4 bases, with 4 bases between them. Germline-derived CDR1 and CDR2 are ENHRY and SYGVKD. CDR3 sequence (DNA): TGTGCCATCAGTGAGTCCGCTAATCAGCCCCAGCATTTT. Its protein is CAISESANQPQHF.

Ten or more counts support this clonotype. The chain uses TRBV27 and TRBJ2-2; D remains ambiguous. Trimming took off 0 bases at V and 3 bases at J, with 5 bases between the two ends. The CDR3 consists of 14 residues. CDR1 and CDR2 from the germline V gene are MNHEY and SMNVEV (reference sequence). The CDR3 DNA is TGTGCCAGCAGTTTATCTTCTCACACCGGGGAGCTGTTTTTT. It specifies CASSLSSHTGELFF.

This clonotype was picked up many times. This chain joins TRBV7-9 and TRBJ2-3, with D possibly being TRBD1 or TRBD2 (5 bases each). This CDR3 is 15 amino acids long. The ends were cut back, 5 bases at V and 0 bases at J, with 12 bases in the middle. Germline CDR1 reads SEHNR; CDR2 reads FQNEAQ (reference sequence). The CDR3 DNA sequence: TGTGCCAGCAGCCGCCGGGACCCAAGCACAGATACGCAGTATTTT. Translation gives CASSRRDPSTDTQYF.